This T cell receptor beta chain was documented in a study of technical replicates of blood from several donors. CDR1 and CDR2 (germline): MNHEY, SMNVEV (reference sequence). CDR3 length: 14 residues. Losses at the gene ends were 6 bases for V and 2 bases for J; bases not matched to a gene: 3. TCRdb's copy holds only in-frame clones and misses some; the assay was immunoSEQ multiplex PCR. Of approximately 82,000 clones in the sample, about 93% were seen once. The rearrangement uses TRBV27 and TRBJ2-2; 7 bases match TRBD2. Input material: T cells isolated from PBMCs. The source of this sequence is a human donor in good health. CDR3 nucleotide sequence: TGTGCCAGCAGCACTAGCGCTAACACCGGGGAGCTGTTTTTT. Translating it yields CASSTSANTGELFF.